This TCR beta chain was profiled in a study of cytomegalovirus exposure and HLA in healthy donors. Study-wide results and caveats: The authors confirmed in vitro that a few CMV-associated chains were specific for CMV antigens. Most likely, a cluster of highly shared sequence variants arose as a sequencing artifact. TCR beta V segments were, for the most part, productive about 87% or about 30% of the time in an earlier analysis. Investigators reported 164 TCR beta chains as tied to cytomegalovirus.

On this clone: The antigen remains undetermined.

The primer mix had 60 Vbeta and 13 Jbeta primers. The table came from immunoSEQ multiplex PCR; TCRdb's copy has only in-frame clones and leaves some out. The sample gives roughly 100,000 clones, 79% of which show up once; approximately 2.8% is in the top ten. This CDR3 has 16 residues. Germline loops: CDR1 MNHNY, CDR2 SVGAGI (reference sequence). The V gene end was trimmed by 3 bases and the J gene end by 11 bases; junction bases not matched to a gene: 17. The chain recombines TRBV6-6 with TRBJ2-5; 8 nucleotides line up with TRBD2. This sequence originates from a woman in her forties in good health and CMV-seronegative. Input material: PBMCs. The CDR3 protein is CASSYGEERGRNEQYF. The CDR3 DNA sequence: TGTGCCAGCAGTTATGGCGAAGAGCGGGGGAGGAATGAGCAGTACTTC.